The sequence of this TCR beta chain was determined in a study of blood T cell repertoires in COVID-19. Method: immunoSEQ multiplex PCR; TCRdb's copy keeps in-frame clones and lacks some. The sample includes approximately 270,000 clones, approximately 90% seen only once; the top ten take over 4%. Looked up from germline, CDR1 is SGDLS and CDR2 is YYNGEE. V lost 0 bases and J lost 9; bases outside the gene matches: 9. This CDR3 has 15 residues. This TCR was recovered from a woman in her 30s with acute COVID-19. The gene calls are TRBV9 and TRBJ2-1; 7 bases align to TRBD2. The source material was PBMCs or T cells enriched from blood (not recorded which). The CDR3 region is CASSVEREPPLEQFF. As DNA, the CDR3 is TGTGCCAGCAGCGTAGAGCGGGAACCCCCCCTTGAGCAGTTCTTC.